Each of the 23 T cell receptor beta chains below was sequenced from the same sample in a study of CD8 T cells in Susac syndrome. The RNA input was 0.5 to 1 ug, and it was reverse transcribed with random hexamers. TCRdb processed the immunoSEQ multiplex PCR reads anew with MiXCR; each CDR3 protein has one entry. The repertoire has 240,000 or so distinct CDR3 sequences, 95% to 97% of them found once; the top ten carry approximately 0.094%. The sequenced sample consisted of CD4+ T cells from PBMCs. These receptors were obtained from a human donor with Susac syndrome.

J is TRBJ2-2 and V is TRBV20-1; 7 bases fit TRBD2. The germline gives CDR1 DFQATT, CDR2 SNEGSKA (reference sequence). V was pared by 2 bases and J by 3 bases, with 6 bases of the junction left unmatched. This CDR3 spans 15 amino acids. CDR3 sequence reads: CSARRAGYYTGELFF. CDR3 nucleotide sequence: TGCAGTGCTAGACGAGCGGGATATTACACCGGGGAGCTGTTTTTT.

The gene calls are TRBV12-3 or TRBV12-4 and TRBJ1-2; D gene ambiguous. V lost 6 bases, J lost 6 bases, and 14 bases lay in between. The CDR3 loop spans 13 amino acids. The CDR3 region is CASRSGPGDGYTF. CDR3 nucleotides: TGTGCCAGCAGATCTGGGCCCGGGGATGGCTACACCTTC.

This clonotype has just one count. The chain combines TRBV29-1 with TRBJ1-1, with TRBD1 matching over 7 bases. Trimming at V came to 5 bases and at J to 5 bases, leaving 8 bases not matched to a gene. Germline V gene lookup returns CDR1 SQVTM and CDR2 ANQGSEA. The CDR3 consists of 13 residues. CDR3 coding DNA: TGCAGCGTTCGAGGGGGCCAGGGAACTGAAGCTTTCTTT. As protein: CSVRGGQGTEAFF.

The chain links TRBV12-3 or TRBV12-4 to TRBJ1-1; D gene unclear. The CDR3 sequence is 12 residues long. The ends were cut back, 6 bases at V and 5 bases at J, with 10 bases in the middle. CDR3 residues: CASSLLWTEAFF. The CDR3, as DNA: TGTGCCAGCAGCCTTTTATGGACTGAAGCTTTCTTT.

The rearrangement uses TRBV30 and TRBJ2-1; 10 nucleotides line up with TRBD1. The CDR3 is made up of 15 amino acids. V dropped 1 base and J dropped 3; count of bases not matched to a gene: 3. Germline values: CDR1 GTSNPN, CDR2 SVGIG (reference sequence). CDR3 nucleotides: TGTGCCTGGAGTGAGGGACAGGGGATCTACAATGAGCAGTTCTTC. Amino acids: CAWSEGQGIYNEQFF.

V and J are TRBV28 and TRBJ1-5; 8 nucleotides match TRBD1. Germline-derived CDR1 and CDR2 are MDHEN and SYDVKM. The CDR3 is 16 amino acids. With V trimmed by 10 bases and J by 7 bases, 18 bases remained unmatched. The CDR3 coding sequence is TGTGCCATACACCCGATCGGACAGGGTATTTGGCAGCCCCAGCATTTT. Its protein is CAIHPIGQGIWQPQHF.

V is TRBV19 and J is TRBJ1-5; D is unresolved. CDR3 length: 14 amino acids. CDR1 and CDR2 from the germline V gene are LNHDA and SQIVND (reference sequence). Trimming removed 4 bases at V and 3 bases at J, with 10 bases between. CDR3: CASSSTAYNQPQHF. Here the CDR3 DNA reads TGTGCCAGTAGTAGTACAGCGTACAATCAGCCCCAGCATTTT. The full variable domain, completed using reference TRBV19 and TRBJ1-5, is DGGITQSPKYLFRKEGQNVTLSCEQNLNHDAMYWYRQDPGQGLRLIYYSQIVNDFQKGDIAEGYSVSREKKESFPLTVTSAQKNPTAFYLCASSSTAYNQPQHFGDGTRLSIL.

Worth noting for this clonotype: Sequence at one end of the junction differs from germline and may be a read error. This CDR3 reads CASSFLPGPYEQYF. The CDR3 nucleotides are TGTGCTAGCAGCTTCTTGCCAGGCCCCTACGAGCAGTACTTC. The chain couples TRBV7-7 to TRBJ2-7; no clear D. The germline CDR1 and CDR2 sequences are SSHAT and FNYEAQ (reference sequence). The CDR3 covers 14 residues. Full variable domain (outside the CDR3, taken from reference TRBV7-7 and TRBJ2-7): GAGVSQSPRYKVTKRGQDVTLRCDPISSHATLYWYQQALGQGPEFLTYFNYEAQPDKSGLPSDRFSAERPEGSISTLTIQRTEQRDSAMYRCASSFLPGPYEQYFGPGTRLTVT.

V gene TRBV3-1 combines with J gene TRBJ2-1; D not certain. Trimming removed 3 bases at V and 6 bases at J, with 9 bases between. CDR1 and CDR2 from the germline V gene are LGHDT and YNNKEL (reference sequence). CDR3 length: 13 residues. CDR3 nucleotides: TGTGCCAGCAGCCAGAATAGGCCCAATGAGCAGTTCTTC. It specifies CASSQNRPNEQFF.

The rearrangement joins TRBV7-2 to TRBJ1-3; D gene ambiguous. The germline V gene has CDR1 SGHTA and CDR2 FQGNSA. The CDR3 totals 14 residues. V lost 4 bases and J 0 bases, leaving 7 bases between the germline ends. CDR3 amino acids: CASSSTVSGNTIYF. CDR3 coding DNA: TGTGCCAGCAGCTCCACTGTCTCTGGAAACACCATATATTTT.

The chain has TRBV6-5 and TRBJ2-3; D may be TRBD2 (5 bases). The CDR3 has 14 residues. Germline V gene lookup returns CDR1 MNHEY and CDR2 SVGAGI. The germline V and J ends were trimmed by 7 bases and 0 bases, with 11 bases remaining between them. Here the CDR3 DNA reads TGTGCCAGCAAAGACGGAGGAAGCACAGATACGCAGTATTTT. Translating gives CASKDGGSTDTQYF.

This sequence joins TRBV20-1 and TRBJ2-5; no firm D call. V dropped 6 bases and J dropped 5 bases, with 22 bases sitting between them. The CDR3 consists of 15 residues. CDR1 is DFQATT, CDR2 SNEGSKA, per germline (reference sequence). The CDR3 loop reads CSAPTAARTQETQYF. The CDR3 DNA reads as TGCAGTGCCCCAACGGCGGCGAGAACTCAGGAGACCCAGTACTTC.

V usage is TRBV20-1 and J usage is TRBJ2-1; 7 bases align to TRBD2. Germline V gene sequence: CDR1 DFQATT, CDR2 SNEGSKA (reference sequence). The CDR3 consists of 11 residues. V shed 6 bases and J 9 bases; nucleotides not matched to a gene: 5. This CDR3 reads CSADGLVEQFF. The DNA for the CDR3 is TGCAGTGCCGACGGACTAGTTGAGCAGTTCTTC.

This clonotype was detected only once. The chain uses TRBV5-1 and TRBJ1-1; possible D gene TRBD1, 5 bases. The CDR3 has 15 residues. CDR1 SGHRS and CDR2 YFSETQ come from the germline V gene. V was trimmed by 3 bases and J by 0 bases, leaving 12 bases between them. The CDR3 DNA reads as TGCGCCAGCAGCTCTGAGACAGACATGAACACTGAAGCTTTCTTT. Translation: CASSSETDMNTEAFF.

The genes are TRBV28 and TRBJ1-1, with D tentatively TRBD1 (5 bases). Germline loops: CDR1 MDHEN, CDR2 SYDVKM. The CDR3 is 17 amino acids. V lost 2 bases and J lost 1, with 17 bases in between. The CDR3 sequence: CASSLVRTGPRNTEAFF. CDR3 nucleotides: TGTGCCAGCAGTTTAGTAAGAACAGGACCAAGGAACACTGAAGCTTTCTTT.

The rearrangement uses TRBV29-1 and TRBJ1-1; a possible D gene is TRBD1 (5 bases). V was cut by 6 bases and J by 5 bases, with 10 bases left in between. CDR1 and CDR2 (germline): SQVTM, ANQGSEA. The length of the CDR3 is 11 residues. This CDR3 reads CSVIRATEAFF. CDR3 bases: TGCAGCGTCATCAGGGCGACTGAAGCTTTCTTT.

This sequence joins TRBV5-1 and TRBJ2-5; TRBD1 agrees at 8 bases. J was trimmed by 5 bases and V by 4 bases; bases with no gene match: 4. The CDR3 runs to 13 residues. Germline V gene sequence: CDR1 SGHRS, CDR2 YFSETQ. CDR3 sequence reads: CASSVTGAETQYF. CDR3 in DNA: TGCGCCAGCAGCGTGACAGGGGCCGAGACCCAGTACTTC.

V usage is TRBV5-1 and J usage is TRBJ2-7, with 13 bases that match TRBD2. The trim removed 4 bases at V and 3 bases at J, leaving 16 bases unmatched. The CDR3 loop spans 19 amino acids. Per the germline V gene, CDR1 is SGHRS and CDR2 is YFSETQ. CDR3 sequence: CASSHSPRLAGGRDYEQYF. CDR3 DNA sequence: TGCGCCAGCAGCCATTCCCCCCGACTAGCGGGAGGACGAGACTACGAGCAGTACTTC.

The V call is TRBV5-4, the J call TRBJ2-5; the match to TRBD2 covers 8 bases. Trimming at V came to 2 bases and at J to 0 bases, leaving 6 bases not matched to a gene. CDR3 length: 16 residues. The germline CDR1 and CDR2 sequences are SGHNT and YYREEE (reference sequence). CDR3 bases: TGTGCCAGCAGCTTTTCTCGCGGGAGGTACCAAGAGACCCAGTACTTC. As protein: CASSFSRGRYQETQYF.

This clonotype was seen more than once but under ten times. The genes are TRBV20-1 and TRBJ1-1; D not resolved. Germline V CDR1 and CDR2: DFQATT, SNEGSKA (reference sequence). The length of the CDR3 is 11 residues. The CDR3 here is CSVDGNTEAFF. The CDR3 DNA is TGCTCTGTCGACGGCAACACTGAAGCTTTCTTT.

The CDR3: CASSQIQGSGYTF. As DNA, the CDR3 is TGTGCCAGCAGTCAGATACAGGGTAGTGGCTACACCTTC. V is TRBV6-5 and J is TRBJ1-2; possibly TRBD1 for D (6 bases). The CDR3 is 13 residues long. Per the germline V gene, CDR1 is MNHEY and CDR2 is SVGAGI. V lost 5 bases and J lost 7, with 14 bases in between.

The CDR3 reads CSVVREHTDTQYF. CDR3 coding DNA: TGCAGCGTTGTCAGGGAGCACACAGATACGCAGTATTTT. The chain has TRBV29-1 and TRBJ2-3; D assignment may be TRBD1 or TRBD2 (5 bases each). CDR3 size: 13 residues. V was cut by 4 bases and J by 2 bases, with 10 bases left in between. The germline CDR1 and CDR2 sequences are SQVTM and ANQGSEA.

This chain joins TRBV20-1 and TRBJ2-3; D gene uncertain. CDR3 size: 12 residues. V was cut by 8 bases and J by 6 bases, with 15 bases left in between. Germline V gene data show CDR1 as DFQATT and CDR2 as SNEGSKA (reference sequence). CDR3 residues: CSQTVVRDTQYF. CDR3 bases: TGCAGTCAGACGGTAGTGAGGGATACGCAGTATTTT.